What follows are 2 T cell receptor beta chains derived from one specimen sequenced in a study of cytomegalovirus exposure and HLA in healthy donors. The assay was immunoSEQ multiplex PCR, and TCRdb's table has in-frame clones only and misses some. The sample carries tens of thousands of clones, approximately 91% recorded once. Sequencing was performed on PBMCs. The receptors here all came from a man aged 18 to 29 in good health and CMV-seronegative.

This clone was seen more than once but under ten times. The J gene is TRBJ1-2, the V gene TRBV7-4, with a possible D match to TRBD1 (5 bases). The CDR3 totals 13 residues. The germline CDR1 and CDR2 sequences are SGHVT and SQSDAQ. Trimming pared 5 bases from V and 8 bases from J, leaving 15 bases between. The CDR3 nucleotides are TGTGCCAGCAGCGGGGGGAGGGGAAACGGCTACACCTTC. As protein: CASSGGRGNGYTF.

This clone was seen a single time. The gene calls are TRBV27 and TRBJ2-3; TRBD2 agrees at 9 bases. The V and J ends lost 6 bases and 1 base, in that order; junction bases with no gene match: 2. Germline V gene lookup returns CDR1 MNHEY and CDR2 SMNVEV (reference sequence). The CDR3 runs 14 residues. The CDR3 DNA follows: TGTGCCAGCAGGACTAGCGGCCGCACAGATACGCAGTATTTT. As protein: CASRTSGRTDTQYF.